These T cell receptor beta chains were read from a single sample in a study of T cell responses to AZD1222 COVID-19 vaccine. The protocol was immunoSEQ multiplex PCR, while the TCRdb copy is restricted to in-frame clones and leaves out a portion. The table includes 80,000 or so clones, 80% to 90% detected once. The sample consisted of peripheral blood, taken 28 days after the second AZD1222 dose. These TCRs come from an adult who received the AZD1222 COVID-19 vaccine. CDR3s include the opening cysteine and the closing phenylalanine or tryptophan. The order of the fields is J gene, V gene, CDR3 protein.

TRBJ2-1 TRBV29-1 CSVVVRGSNNEQFF
TRBJ2-6 TRBV7-3 CASSQGPAGANVLTF
TRBJ1-5 TRBV15 CATSIGTIYQPQHF
TRBJ2-1 TRBV6-4 CASSDLLSSVDEQFF
TRBJ2-7 TRBV25-1 CASRGSAYEQYF
TRBJ2-1 TRBV6-5 CASSPGLESYNEQFF
TRBJ1-3 TRBV4-2 CASSQMRDLGNTIYF
TRBJ1-5 TRBV4-2 CASSQGNRRLTSNQPQHF
TRBJ2-7 TRBV6-5 CASRGQIVGDEQYF
TRBJ1-2 TRBV6-1 CASSAQVGSEAYGYTF
TRBJ2-1 TRBV7-6 CASSYWGPNTYNEQFF
TRBJ2-1 TRBV7-8 CASSLAVGGLNEQFF
TRBJ1-5 TRBV12-3/TRBV12-4 CASSLESQPQHF
TRBJ1-2 TRBV5-4 CASSELHYGYTF
TRBJ1-4 TRBV2 CASSGRLDNEKLFF
TRBJ1-3 TRBV18 CATSTGTQGNTIYF
TRBJ2-5 TRBV6-2/TRBV6-3 CASSYSRLAGANQETQYF
TRBJ1-6 TRBV28 CASRYTGGPLHF
TRBJ1-2 TRBV7-9 CASSLDRGANYGYTF
TRBJ1-1 TRBV10-3 CAISDPYRRGITEAFF
TRBJ2-7 TRBV28 CASSPMAPYEQYF
TRBJ1-6 TRBV4-1 CASSHDVRGSSYNSPLHF
TRBJ1-5 TRBV18 CASSPGGGKNQPQHF
TRBJ2-7 TRBV10-3 CAISEHGGVEQYF
TRBJ2-4 TRBV3-1/TRBV3-2 CASSQAGRTQNIQYF
TRBJ2-2 TRBV7-6 CASSDTGSNTGELFF
TRBJ2-2 TRBV10-3 CAIRDQRGNTGELFF
TRBJ2-2 TRBV29-1 CSVGQGANTGELFF
TRBJ2-7 TRBV13 CASSPPHRGIHEQYF
TRBJ2-3 TRBV11-3 CASSLDFADTQYF
TRBJ2-3 TRBV6-5 CASRTGSRADTQYF
TRBJ2-7 TRBV6-5 CASSFQGNEQYF
TRBJ2-7 TRBV7-9 CASSRGPSSYEQYF
TRBJ2-5 TRBV4-1 CASSQGQPRGQETQYF
TRBJ2-5 TRBV10-2 CASTPGRQETQYF
TRBJ1-1 TRBV11-2 CASSPDRGRETEAFF
TRBJ1-3 TRBV9 CASSPRTGDTIYF
TRBJ2-1 TRBV30 CAWSTGTMYNEQFF
TRBJ1-1 TRBV30 CAWKAENTEAFF
TRBJ1-4 TRBV7-9 CASRPGGTNEKLFF
TRBJ2-3 TRBV6-4 CASSELAGGPYTQYF